Below, 26 T cell receptor beta chains from the same sample are listed, as sequenced in a study of Ad26.COV2.S vaccination and SARS-CoV-2 variants. The protocol was immunoSEQ multiplex PCR, while the TCRdb copy is restricted to in-frame clones and leaves out a portion. This sample carries just over 350,000 clones, roughly nine tenths of them seen once, and the ten largest clones take about 3.8%. Sequenced here: peripheral blood, sampled after recovery from COVID-19. Receptor source: a human donor who had recovered from COVID-19.

This clone was seen a handful of times. The chain recombines TRBV5-1 with TRBJ1-6; TRBD1 is a possible D gene (5 bases). The germline V gene encodes CDR1 SGHRS and CDR2 YFSETQ. Trimming shortened V by 4 bases and J by 5 bases, and 13 bases separated the two germline ends. This CDR3 region has 15 residues. CDR3 nucleotide sequence: TGCGCCAGCAGCCCCTTGGGGGGAAATAATTCACCCCTCCACTTT. As protein: CASSPLGGNNSPLHF.

The V and J genes are TRBV25-1 and TRBJ2-2; 7 bases are a match to TRBD1. Germline V gene data show CDR1 as MGHDK and CDR2 as SYGVNS. This CDR3 is built from 16 residues. The ends lost 6 bases at V and 7 bases at J; junction bases unmatched: 14. The CDR3 is CASRRGERGLHGELFF. CDR3 nucleotides: TGTGCCAGCAGGAGAGGGGAAAGGGGGCTTCACGGGGAGCTGTTTTTT. Looking up the rest from reference TRBV25-1 and TRBJ2-2 gives the full variable domain: EADIYQTPRYLVIGTGKKITLECSQTMGHDKMYWYQQDPGMELHLIHYSYGVNSTEKGDLSSESTVSRIRTEHFPLTLESARPSHTSQYLCASRRGERGLHGELFFGEGSRLTVL.

The V gene is TRBV3-1 (or the pseudogene TRBV3-2), the J gene TRBJ2-7; D is uncertain. CDR1 and CDR2 (germline): LGHDT, YNNKEL (reference sequence). V lost 4 bases to trimming and J lost 4 bases, with 14 bases between them. This CDR3 has 14 amino acids. The CDR3 coding sequence is TGTGCCAGCAGCCCAAGTGTACGACAATACGAGCAGTACTTC. Translation gives CASSPSVRQYEQYF.

In its sample, this clone was seen once. This chain connects TRBV9 to TRBJ2-7, with TRBD1 matching over 7 bases. This CDR3 has 15 amino acids. From germline, CDR1 is SGDLS and CDR2 YYNGEE. V lost 3 bases, J lost 1 base, and 7 bases stayed unmatched. DNA for the CDR3: TGTGCCAGCAGCGCAGGGGGTCCTGCTTCCTACGAGCAGTACTTC. Translated: CASSAGGPASYEQYF.

The chain recombines TRBV7-3 with TRBJ1-3, with TRBD1 identical over 7 bases. The germline gives CDR1 SGHTA, CDR2 FQGTGA. The CDR3 totals 16 residues. Germline trimming cut 4 bases from V and 2 bases from J; bases unmatched to any gene: 8. CDR3 sequence: CASSSRGTAAGNTIYF. DNA for the CDR3: TGTGCCAGCAGCTCGCGGGGGACAGCGGCTGGAAACACCATATATTTT.

The chain has TRBV5-4 and TRBJ2-1; 9 positions agree with TRBD2. V lost 4 bases, J lost 7 bases, and 9 bases stayed unmatched. Germline V gives CDR1 SGHNT, CDR2 YYREEE (reference sequence). The CDR3 consists of 15 residues. The chain's CDR3 is CASSQQRGALNEQFF. DNA of the CDR3: TGTGCCAGCAGCCAACAGCGGGGGGCGTTAAATGAGCAGTTCTTC.

This clone was recorded once. This chain joins TRBV11-3 and TRBJ2-3; TRBD1 is a possible D gene (5 bases). Trimming shortened V by 4 bases and J by 6 bases, and 17 bases separated the two germline ends. The CDR3 is 15 amino acids. The germline V gene has CDR1 SGHNT and CDR2 YENEEA. The CDR3 loop reads CASSSSTARRDTQYF. CDR3 nucleotide sequence: TGTGCCAGCAGCTCCTCGACAGCTCGCAGGGATACGCAGTATTTT.

The chain joins TRBV7-3 to TRBJ1-3, with D possibly matching TRBD1 (5 bases). V lost 6 bases, J lost 2 bases, and 17 bases lay in between. The CDR3 runs 16 residues. Germline lookup yields CDR1 SGHTA and CDR2 FQGTGA. CDR3 nucleotide sequence: TGTGCCAGCAGATTCTCTATTAGGGGTCCTGGAAACACCATATATTTT. Translated: CASRFSIRGPGNTIYF.

V and J are TRBV6-6 and TRBJ1-5; the match to TRBD1 covers 10 bases. Germline V CDR1 and CDR2: MNHNY, SVGAGI (reference sequence). The ends lost 4 bases at V and 7 bases at J; junction bases unmatched: 4. This CDR3 is 14 amino acids long. In nucleotides, the CDR3 is TGTGCCAGCAGTTCGACAGGGGGCGCCCAGCCCCAGCATTTT. Encoded protein: CASSSTGGAQPQHF.

This chain joins TRBV19 and TRBJ2-1; 7 bases line up with TRBD2. The CDR3 is made up of 15 amino acids. Germline V gene lookup returns CDR1 LNHDA and CDR2 SQIVND (reference sequence). V gave up 6 bases and J gave up 5 bases; unmatched junction bases: 10. CDR3 amino acids: CASSTLGGNHNEQFF. The CDR3 DNA sequence: TGTGCCAGTAGCACATTGGGGGGGAATCACAATGAGCAGTTCTTC.

The chain employs TRBV6-6 and TRBJ2-1; 8 nucleotides line up with TRBD1. CDR3 length: 15 amino acids. Losses at the gene ends were 7 bases for V and 7 bases for J; bases not matched to a gene: 12. Germline V gene data show CDR1 as MNHNY and CDR2 as SVGAGI (reference sequence). The CDR3 sequence is CASTPRQGASNEQFF. The CDR3 region has the DNA TGTGCCAGCACCCCAAGGCAGGGGGCCTCGAATGAGCAGTTCTTC.

For this clone: Other DNA sequences of this sample code for an identical CDR3. The rearrangement uses TRBV27 and TRBJ1-2; D is unclear. Germline CDR1 and CDR2: MNHEY and SMNVEV (reference sequence). The CDR3 loop spans 13 amino acids. Between the trimmed V and J ends, which lost 3 bases and 2 bases, there was a span of 7 bases. DNA for the CDR3: TGTGCCAGCAGTTTCGGACGGAACTATGGCTACACCTTC. Its protein is CASSFGRNYGYTF.

The CDR3 is CASSQRLAGIQETQYF. CDR3 sequence (DNA): TGTGCCAGCAGCCAAAGACTAGCGGGCATACAAGAGACCCAGTACTTC. The V call is TRBV5-4, the J call TRBJ2-5, with 10 positions matching TRBD2. Germline lookup yields CDR1 SGHNT and CDR2 YYREEE (reference sequence). V lost 4 bases to trimming and J lost 2 bases; unmatched junction nucleotides: 8. This CDR3 has 16 residues.

The genes are TRBV11-3 and TRBJ1-2, with D tentatively TRBD1 (5 bases). The CDR3 is 16 residues long. The V gene's germline CDR1 is SGHNT and CDR2 YENEEA. The germline V and J ends were trimmed by 1 base and 7 bases, with 19 bases remaining between them. CDR3 sequence: CASSLGRDVTGGGYTF. The CDR3 DNA sequence: TGTGCCAGCAGCTTAGGCCGGGACGTGACGGGTGGTGGCTACACCTTC.

The rearrangement links TRBV19 to TRBJ1-1, with TRBD1 matching 12 bases. This CDR3 comprises 16 residues. V lost 11 bases and J lost 6; bases outside the gene matches: 16. Per the germline V gene, CDR1 is LNHDA and CDR2 is SQIVND (reference sequence). The CDR3 nucleotides are TGTGCCGCGTCAGATTTAAGGGGACAGGGGGCCTCTGAAGCTTTCTTT. Its translation: CAASDLRGQGASEAFF.

The genes are TRBV4-3 and TRBJ2-1; 8 positions match TRBD2. V trimming: 4 bases; J trimming: 9 bases; junction bases outside the gene matches: 11. Germline CDR1 LGHNA, CDR2 YSLEER. The length of the CDR3 is 15 residues. CDR3 loop: CASSLSAGAGGEQFF. Here the CDR3 DNA reads TGCGCCAGCAGCCTGTCAGCGGGGGCCGGGGGTGAGCAGTTCTTC.

This clone was seen only once. V usage is TRBV9 and J usage is TRBJ1-2; D possibly corresponds to TRBD1 (5 bases). V gave up 5 bases and J gave up 1 base, with 12 bases separating them. The CDR3 length is 14 residues. Per germline, CDR1 SGDLS and CDR2 YYNGEE. For the CDR3, the DNA is TGTGCCAGCAGACCGGGGGGGAGTAACTATGGCTACACCTTC. This translates into CASRPGGSNYGYTF.

Comment on this clone: Other DNA sequences within the sample encode an identical CDR3. V and J are TRBV9 and TRBJ1-2; perhaps TRBD1 as D (6 bases). Per germline, CDR1 SGDLS and CDR2 YYNGEE. The CDR3 consists of 12 residues. Trimming took 3 bases from V and 5 from J, leaving 8 bases between them. The CDR3 nucleotides read TGTGCCAGCAGCGACAGGGCGTATGGCTACACCTTC. This translates into CASSDRAYGYTF.

The gene calls are TRBV9 and TRBJ1-2, with D tentatively TRBD1 (5 bases). Germline CDR1 is SGDLS and CDR2 is YYNGEE. The length of the CDR3 is 11 residues. The V gene lost 3 bases and the J gene lost 14 bases, with 14 bases spanning the gap. The CDR3 coding sequence is TGTGCCAGCAGCGCGGGACCACCGAGTACCTTC. Its translation: CASSAGPPSTF.

The genes are TRBV25-1 and TRBJ1-2; D uncertain. Trimming stripped 4 bases from V and 10 bases from J, with 10 bases between. The length of the CDR3 is 11 residues. Per the germline V gene, CDR1 is MGHDK and CDR2 is SYGVNS. The CDR3 region has the DNA TGTGCCAGCAGTGTAGGAGGCAACTACACCTTC. Translating gives CASSVGGNYTF.

The V and J genes are TRBV21-1 and TRBJ2-3; whether TRBD1, the table's D call, matches the DNA was not checked. TRBV21-1 is a listed pseudogene. This CDR3 comprises 17 residues. This chain's CDR3 is CASSTNPAPQGRDTQYF. DNA of the CDR3: TGTGCCAGCAGCACTAATCCCGCCCCACAGGGGAGAGATACGCAGTATTTT.

This clone appeared once. The chain has TRBV5-1 and TRBJ2-5; 11 nucleotides align to TRBD2. Germline V lookup: CDR1 SGHRS, CDR2 YFSETQ. V was clipped by 0 bases and J by 4 bases; unmatched bases: 8. This CDR3 is 17 amino acids long. CDR3 coding DNA: TGCGCCAGCAGCTTGGGACTAGCGGGGAGTATGGGAGAGACCCAGTACTTC. Its protein product is CASSLGLAGSMGETQYF.

The chain couples TRBV6-5 to TRBJ1-3, with D unresolved. The CDR3 consists of 12 residues. Looked up from germline, CDR1 is MNHEY and CDR2 is SVGAGI. Trimming pared 5 bases from V and 3 bases from J, leaving 5 bases between. In DNA form, the CDR3 reads TGTGCCAGCAGTACGGTTGGAAACACCATATATTTT. Translating it yields CASSTVGNTIYF.

The J gene is TRBJ1-5, the V gene TRBV5-1; D not certain. The CDR3 contains 15 residues. Germline V gene data show CDR1 as SGHRS and CDR2 as YFSETQ. Trimming took 4 bases from V and 4 from J, leaving 15 bases between them. For the CDR3, the DNA is TGCGCCAGCAGCCCAACTGGACGGCTAAATCAGCCCCAGCATTTT. It translates to CASSPTGRLNQPQHF.

The chain employs TRBV3-1 (or the pseudogene TRBV3-2) and TRBJ1-5; 7 bases agree with TRBD1. Germline CDR1 and CDR2: LGHDT and YNNKEL (reference sequence). The CDR3 totals 19 residues. J was trimmed by 0 bases and V by 4 bases; bases with no gene match: 15. The chain's CDR3 is CASSPRTGEVRCSNQPQHF. CDR3 DNA sequence: TGTGCCAGCAGCCCGAGAACAGGGGAGGTAAGGTGTAGCAATCAGCCCCAGCATTTT.

This chain joins TRBV7-2 and TRBJ2-1; 7 bases match TRBD2. CDR1 and CDR2 from the germline V gene are SGHTA and FQGNSA. V trimming: 4 bases; J trimming: 12 bases; junction bases outside the gene matches: 6. CDR3 length: 12 residues. The CDR3 protein is CASSSTSNGQFF. The CDR3 DNA sequence: TGTGCCAGCAGCTCGACTAGCAACGGGCAGTTCTTC. Combining the CDR3 with reference TRBV7-2 and TRBJ2-1 gives the whole variable domain GAGVSQSPSNKVTEKGKDVELRCDPISGHTALYWYRQSLGQGLEFLIYFQGNSAPDKSGLPSDRFSAERTGGSVSTLTIQRTQQEDSAVYLCASSSTSNGQFFGPGTRLTVL.